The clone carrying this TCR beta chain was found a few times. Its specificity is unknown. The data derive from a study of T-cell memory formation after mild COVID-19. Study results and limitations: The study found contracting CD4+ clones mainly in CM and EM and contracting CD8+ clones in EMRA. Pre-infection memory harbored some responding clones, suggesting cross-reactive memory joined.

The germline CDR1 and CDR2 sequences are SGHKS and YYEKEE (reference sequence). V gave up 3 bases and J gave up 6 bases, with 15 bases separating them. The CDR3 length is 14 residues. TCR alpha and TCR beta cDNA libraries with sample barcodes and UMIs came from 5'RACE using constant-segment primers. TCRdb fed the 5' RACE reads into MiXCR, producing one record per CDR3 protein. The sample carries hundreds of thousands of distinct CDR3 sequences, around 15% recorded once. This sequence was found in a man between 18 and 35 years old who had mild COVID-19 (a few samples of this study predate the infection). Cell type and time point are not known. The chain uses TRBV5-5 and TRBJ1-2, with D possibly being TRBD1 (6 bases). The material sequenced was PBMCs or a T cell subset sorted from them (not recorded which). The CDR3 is CASSSLGGLDGYTF. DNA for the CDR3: TGTGCCAGCAGCTCCCTCGGGGGGCTCGATGGCTACACCTTC.